This TCR beta chain was observed in a study of T-cell reconstitution after alpha-beta-depleted transplantation in children. Study results and limitations: In patients about two months after transplant, alpha-beta T cells reportedly arose from several hundred expanded graft clones. Surviving recipient T cells and thymic progenitors underlay high day-60 TCRbeta diversity in some patients. T-cell counts and diversity were attributed mostly to newly produced T cells one year after transplant.

Trimming cost V 5 bases and J 2 bases; bases outside gene matches: 3. There are 15 residues in the CDR3. The germline V gene encodes CDR1 SGHAT and CDR2 FQNNGV. This clonotype occurred many times. Its antigen remains unidentified. The library targeted TCRbeta and was prepared with unique molecular identifiers. MiXCR, applied by TCRdb to the PCR reads, yields one record per CDR3 protein. The table shows around 300,000 distinct CDR3 sequences, with roughly 10% occurring only once. V usage is TRBV11-2 and J usage is TRBJ2-1, with 10 nucleotides matching TRBD2. Sequenced material: peripheral blood, taken 180 days after TCRalphabeta/CD19-depleted stem cell transplant. The source of this sequence is a male patient between 2 and 9 years old who had a stem cell transplant for chronic granulomatous disease, so the T cells may come from the graft donor. CDR3 in DNA: TGTGCCAGCAGCCCTAGCGGGAGCACCTACAATGAGCAGTTCTTC. It translates to CASSPSGSTYNEQFF.